Listed below are T cell receptor beta chains from one sample, sequenced in a study of blood T cell repertoires in COVID-19. The method was immunoSEQ multiplex PCR; TCRdb's version includes in-frame clones alone and lacks a portion of them. Among about 360,000 clones listed, approximately 87% were seen once. What was sequenced was PBMCs or T cells enriched from blood (not recorded which). These receptors were taken from a man in his thirties or forties who had recovered from COVID-19. Each CDR3 is given with its conserved first and last residue. Fields, in order: V gene, J gene, clone size, D gene, CDR3 DNA, CDR3 protein. The D gene is left open where the match is weak. Some rows mark clone size as missing; the rest say once, few, many or name a class of expanded clone.

V gene: TRBV6-5; J gene: TRBJ1-1; clone size: NA; D gene: TRBD1; CDR3 DNA: TGTGCCAGCAGCCGGACAGGCCAGGGCACTGAAGCTTTCTTT; CDR3 protein: CASSRTGQGTEAFF
V gene: TRBV27; J gene: TRBJ2-2; clone size: NA; D gene: TRBD1; CDR3 DNA: TGTGCCAGCAGTTTATCGGTATTTCGGACAGGAGGATTTTATACCGGGGAGCTGTTTTTT; CDR3 protein: CASSLSVFRTGGFYTGELFF
V gene: TRBV5-1; J gene: TRBJ2-5; clone size: NA; D gene: TRBD2; CDR3 DNA: TGCGCCAGCAGCTTTCTAGCGGGGGTAGAGACCCAGTACTTC; CDR3 protein: CASSFLAGVETQYF
V gene: TRBV25-1; J gene: TRBJ1-1; clone size: NA; D gene: TRBD1; CDR3 DNA: TGTGCCAGCAGCGACGGGACAGGGGGGACTGAAGCTTTCTTT; CDR3 protein: CASSDGTGGTEAFF
V gene: TRBV30; J gene: TRBJ2-5; clone size: few; D gene: NA; CDR3 DNA: TGTGCCTGGAGTGTATGGGGCAGGCTCCAAGAGACCCAGTACTTC; CDR3 protein: CAWSVWGRLQETQYF
V gene: TRBV6-2/TRBV6-3; J gene: TRBJ1-2; clone size: few; D gene: NA; CDR3 DNA: TGTGCCAGCAGCCGAGAAACTTACACAGGGATCTATGGCTACACCTTC; CDR3 protein: CASSRETYTGIYGYTF
V gene: TRBV20-1; J gene: TRBJ1-1; clone size: NA; D gene: NA; CDR3 DNA: TGCAGTGCTAGAGAAACTGGTGAAGCTTTCTTT; CDR3 protein: CSARETGEAFF
V gene: TRBV5-5; J gene: TRBJ1-2; clone size: NA; D gene: NA; CDR3 DNA: TGTGCCAGCAGCTCACAAATGGGAGACTATGGCTACACCTTC; CDR3 protein: CASSSQMGDYGYTF
V gene: TRBV6-5; J gene: TRBJ2-5; clone size: once; D gene: NA; CDR3 DNA: TGTGCCAGCAGGGTTTCGAGCGGCCAAGAGACCCAGTACTTC; CDR3 protein: CASRVSSGQETQYF
V gene: TRBV4-2; J gene: TRBJ2-5; clone size: once; D gene: NA; CDR3 DNA: TGTGCCAGCAGCCAAGTTCTAGTCCAAGAGACCCAGTACTTC; CDR3 protein: CASSQVLVQETQYF
V gene: TRBV9; J gene: TRBJ2-2; clone size: NA; D gene: TRBD1; CDR3 DNA: TGTGCCAGCAGCGTAGATCTTGAAAGGGGGCTCTCCGGGGAGCTGTTTTTT; CDR3 protein: CASSVDLERGLSGELFF
V gene: TRBV27; J gene: TRBJ1-1; clone size: NA; D gene: NA; CDR3 DNA: TGTGCCAGCAGTTTAGGGGCCGCGAACACTGAAGCTTTCTTT; CDR3 protein: CASSLGAANTEAFF
V gene: TRBV27; J gene: TRBJ1-2; clone size: NA; D gene: NA; CDR3 DNA: TGTGCCAGCAGTCCAAGGACAAGCACCCATGGCTACACCTTC; CDR3 protein: CASSPRTSTHGYTF
V gene: TRBV4-2; J gene: TRBJ1-2; clone size: NA; D gene: NA; CDR3 DNA: TGTGCCAGCAGCCAAGATATCAACGTGCGCTATGGCTACACCTTC; CDR3 protein: CASSQDINVRYGYTF
V gene: TRBV6-2/TRBV6-3; J gene: TRBJ2-7; clone size: NA; D gene: NA; CDR3 DNA: TGTGCCAGCAGTTACAACTGGGCCCCCTACGAGCAGTACTTC; CDR3 protein: CASSYNWAPYEQYF
V gene: TRBV5-1; J gene: TRBJ2-1; clone size: NA; D gene: NA; CDR3 DNA: TGCGCCAGCAGCTTGTCATTCAATGAGCAGTTCTTC; CDR3 protein: CASSLSFNEQFF
V gene: TRBV6-5; J gene: TRBJ1-2; clone size: few; D gene: NA; CDR3 DNA: TGTGCCAGCAGTTACCGACAACTCACCTATGGCTACACCTTC; CDR3 protein: CASSYRQLTYGYTF
V gene: TRBV15; J gene: TRBJ2-7; clone size: once; D gene: NA; CDR3 DNA: TGTGCCACCAGCAGAGACAGGGGAAGAGCCTCCGAGCAGTACTTC; CDR3 protein: CATSRDRGRASEQYF
V gene: TRBV6-1; J gene: TRBJ2-1; clone size: NA; D gene: TRBD1; CDR3 DNA: TGTGCCAGCAGTGAAGATGGGACAGTTAGATACTACAATGAGCAGTTCTTC; CDR3 protein: CASSEDGTVRYYNEQFF
V gene: TRBV10-2; J gene: TRBJ2-3; clone size: NA; D gene: NA; CDR3 DNA: TGCGCCAGCAGTGTTGGCATCGATACGCAGTATTTT; CDR3 protein: CASSVGIDTQYF
V gene: TRBV13; J gene: TRBJ2-1; clone size: once; D gene: NA; CDR3 DNA: TGTGCCAGCAGCCCCCCCCCGGGGGCCTACAATGAGCAGTTCTTC; CDR3 protein: CASSPPPGAYNEQFF
V gene: TRBV3-1/TRBV3-2; J gene: TRBJ1-6; clone size: few; D gene: TRBD1; CDR3 DNA: TGTGCCAGCAGAGAACACACAGGGGGCAGGGATAATTCACCCCTCCACTTT; CDR3 protein: CASREHTGGRDNSPLHF
V gene: TRBV19; J gene: TRBJ2-7; clone size: NA; D gene: NA; CDR3 DNA: TGTGCCAGTAGTATCCCAGGGGCGAGCTACGAGCAGTACTTC; CDR3 protein: CASSIPGASYEQYF
V gene: TRBV7-9; J gene: TRBJ1-1; clone size: once; D gene: NA; CDR3 DNA: TGTGCCAGCAGCTTGGCGGGACTGATGAACACTGAAGCTTTCTTT; CDR3 protein: CASSLAGLMNTEAFF
V gene: TRBV4-3; J gene: TRBJ2-1; clone size: NA; D gene: TRBD1; CDR3 DNA: TGCGCCAGCAGCCAAGACTGGACAGGGGACTACAATGAGCAGTTCTTC; CDR3 protein: CASSQDWTGDYNEQFF
V gene: TRBV10-2; J gene: TRBJ2-7; clone size: NA; D gene: TRBD1; CDR3 DNA: TGCGCCAGCGGGGACCCGGGACAGGGGCCCGAGCAGTACTTC; CDR3 protein: CASGDPGQGPEQYF
V gene: TRBV7-6; J gene: TRBJ1-6; clone size: NA; D gene: NA; CDR3 DNA: TGTGCCAGCAGCTTAGACCGGGGGGCTAATTCACCCCTCCACTTT; CDR3 protein: CASSLDRGANSPLHF
V gene: TRBV30; J gene: TRBJ1-3; clone size: NA; D gene: TRBD1; CDR3 DNA: TGTGCCTGGACCGTAAACAGGGGGCGCTTAGGGAACACCATATATTTT; CDR3 protein: CAWTVNRGRLGNTIYF
V gene: TRBV18; J gene: TRBJ1-1; clone size: once; D gene: NA; CDR3 DNA: TGTGCCAGCTCAACGAGTAGGACAGAGCTTGCAGACACTGAAGCTTTCTTT; CDR3 protein: CASSTSRTELADTEAFF
V gene: TRBV10-1; J gene: TRBJ1-2; clone size: NA; D gene: TRBD1; CDR3 DNA: TGCGCCAGCAGTGAGAAGAAGGGGGCAATTTATGGCTACACCTTC; CDR3 protein: CASSEKKGAIYGYTF
V gene: TRBV5-1; J gene: TRBJ1-3; clone size: once; D gene: TRBD1; CDR3 DNA: TGCGCCAGCAGCCCCGAGACAGGGGTTCTTGGAAACACCATATATTTT; CDR3 protein: CASSPETGVLGNTIYF
V gene: TRBV2; J gene: TRBJ2-6; clone size: once; D gene: NA; CDR3 DNA: TGTGCCAGCAGTCCGGCCCTAGTTCTGACTTTC; CDR3 protein: CASSPALVLTF
V gene: TRBV11-3; J gene: TRBJ1-1; clone size: NA; D gene: NA; CDR3 DNA: TGTGCCTTGCGGGGGGTGTCTGAAGCTTTCTTT; CDR3 protein: CALRGVSEAFF
V gene: TRBV10-3; J gene: TRBJ2-7; clone size: NA; D gene: NA; CDR3 DNA: TGTGCCATCAGTGAGGAGACCTACGAGCAGTACTTC; CDR3 protein: CAISEETYEQYF
V gene: TRBV7-9; J gene: TRBJ1-6; clone size: NA; D gene: NA; CDR3 DNA: TGTGCCAGCAGCGTCAAGGGGCGTAATTCACCCCTCCACTTT; CDR3 protein: CASSVKGRNSPLHF
V gene: TRBV5-6; J gene: TRBJ1-6; clone size: NA; D gene: TRBD1; CDR3 DNA: TGTGCCAGCAGCTCTACAGGGGTCGGGAATTCACCCCTCCACTTT; CDR3 protein: CASSSTGVGNSPLHF
V gene: TRBV9; J gene: TRBJ1-1; clone size: NA; D gene: TRBD1; CDR3 DNA: TGTGCCAGCAGCCCACCCCCGGACAGGGTTGTCGCTGAAGCTTTCTTT; CDR3 protein: CASSPPPDRVVAEAFF
V gene: TRBV30; J gene: TRBJ1-4; clone size: NA; D gene: TRBD1; CDR3 DNA: TGTGCCTGGAATACCCGGGACAGGGGGCGAGAAAAACTGTTTTTT; CDR3 protein: CAWNTRDRGREKLFF
V gene: TRBV10-3; J gene: TRBJ1-3; clone size: NA; D gene: NA; CDR3 DNA: TGTGCCATCAGTGAGTTGGGCAACTCTGGAAACACCATATATTTT; CDR3 protein: CAISELGNSGNTIYF
V gene: TRBV7-9; J gene: TRBJ1-2; clone size: NA; D gene: NA; CDR3 DNA: TGTGCCAGCAGCTTAAACGGGTATGGCTACACCTTC; CDR3 protein: CASSLNGYGYTF
V gene: TRBV10-3; J gene: TRBJ1-1; clone size: NA; D gene: TRBD1; CDR3 DNA: TGTGCCATCAGGGGTACAGGGGACAACACTGAAGCTTTCTTT; CDR3 protein: CAIRGTGDNTEAFF
V gene: TRBV20-1; J gene: TRBJ1-2; clone size: NA; D gene: NA; CDR3 DNA: TGCAGTGCTCAGGACAGCGGCTACACCTTC; CDR3 protein: CSAQDSGYTF
V gene: TRBV3-1/TRBV3-2; J gene: TRBJ2-2; clone size: NA; D gene: NA; CDR3 DNA: TGTGCCAGCAGCCAGAGGAGCGCCGGGGAGCTGTTTTTT; CDR3 protein: CASSQRSAGELFF